The rows below give T cell receptor beta chains drawn from one sample of a study of identical twins. MiXCR was run by TCRdb on the 5' RACE reads, yielding one entry per CDR3 protein. Of about 520,000 distinct CDR3 sequences listed, 22% are singletons. Another study also made use of these data, one on T cells expressing NK-cell markers.

Sequenced input: CD4+ T cells sorted from blood. The source of these receptors is a woman aged 18-30 years in good health. Each CDR3 is given with its conserved first and last residue.

>TRBV12-3/TRBV12-4|TRBJ2-1
CASNNRYNEQFF
>TRBV5-1|TRBJ2-5
CASSTDRVETQYF
>TRBV4-3|TRBJ2-2
CASSQESQTGGFGTGELFF
>TRBV5-1|TRBJ2-5
CASSLRGDSGVETQYF
>TRBV20-1|TRBJ2-1
CSTGTYNEQFF
>TRBV7-2|TRBJ2-6
CASQRGGSGANVLTF
>TRBV27|TRBJ2-4
CASSGSGGWDIQYF
>TRBV29-1|TRBJ2-2
CSVRVTGELFF
>TRBV15|TRBJ2-6
CATRSGANVLTF
>TRBV20-1|TRBJ1-3
CSANLGGHSGNTIYF
>TRBV20-1|TRBJ2-3
CSASQEGNSDTQYF
>TRBV7-2|TRBJ2-2
CASRLDGNTGELFF
>TRBV6-6|TRBJ1-1
CASSTRTRAEAFF
>TRBV12-3/TRBV12-4|TRBJ2-1
CASSPSAGGYNEQFF
>TRBV5-6|TRBJ2-2
CASSLSTSGSRVGELFF
>TRBV5-1|TRBJ1-3
CASTLGGQGTGNTIYF
>TRBV12-3/TRBV12-4|TRBJ2-1
CASRSGTSGRRNEQFF
>TRBV10-1|TRBJ2-2
CASSHTSTGELFF
>TRBV6-5|TRBJ2-2
CASSLGQGMAGELFF
>TRBV24-1|TRBJ2-3
CATSVKQGATQYF
>TRBV5-6|TRBJ1-2
CASSPVGFNYGYTF
>TRBV9|TRBJ2-2
CASSVGMSTGELFF
>TRBV27|TRBJ2-3
CASSFLPRRSTDTQYF
>TRBV11-2|TRBJ2-3
CASSRTGTSGTSTDTQYF
>TRBV12-3/TRBV12-4|TRBJ1-1
CASKPPRALQNTEAFF